This T cell receptor (beta chain) was profiled in a study of OX40 agonist ivuxolimab in advanced cancers. V was clipped by 0 bases and J by 0 bases; unmatched bases: 13. The germline V gene has CDR1 SGDLS and CDR2 YYNGEE. This CDR3 spans 21 amino acids. TCRdb's table, derived via immunoSEQ multiplex PCR, lists solely in-frame clones and lacks some. Of fewer than 75,000 clones in the sample, 85% to 90% were seen once. This TCR came from an adult with an advanced solid tumor such as melanoma, head and neck, liver or kidney cancer. This specimen consisted of CD4+ or CD8+ T cells sorted from blood, obtained in a trial of the OX40 agonist ivuxolimab. The V and J genes are TRBV9 and TRBJ2-6; TRBD1 matches at 9 bases. The CDR3 region is CASSVEPGGQGVFSGANVLTF. Here the CDR3 DNA reads TGTGCCAGCAGCGTAGAGCCAGGGGGACAGGGAGTCTTCTCTGGGGCCAACGTCCTGACTTTC.